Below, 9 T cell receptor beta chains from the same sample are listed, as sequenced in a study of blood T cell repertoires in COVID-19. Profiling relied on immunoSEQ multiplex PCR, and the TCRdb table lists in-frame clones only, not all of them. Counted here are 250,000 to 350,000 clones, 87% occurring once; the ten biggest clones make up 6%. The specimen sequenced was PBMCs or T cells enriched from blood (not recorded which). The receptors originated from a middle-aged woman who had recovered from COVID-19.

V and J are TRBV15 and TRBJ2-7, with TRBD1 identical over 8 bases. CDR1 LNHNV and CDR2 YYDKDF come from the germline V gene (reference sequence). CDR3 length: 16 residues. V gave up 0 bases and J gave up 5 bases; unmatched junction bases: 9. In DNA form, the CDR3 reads TGTGCCACCAGCAGAGATTTCGGGACAGGTTCTGACGAGCAGTACTTC. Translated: CATSRDFGTGSDEQYF.

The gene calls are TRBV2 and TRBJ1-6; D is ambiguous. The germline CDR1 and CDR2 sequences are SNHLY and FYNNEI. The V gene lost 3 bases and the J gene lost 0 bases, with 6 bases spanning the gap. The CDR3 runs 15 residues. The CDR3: CASSDRSSYNSPLHF. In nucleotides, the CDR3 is TGTGCCAGCAGTGATCGCAGCTCCTATAATTCACCCCTCCACTTT. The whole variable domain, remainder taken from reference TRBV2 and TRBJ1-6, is EPEVTQTPSHQVTQMGQEVILRCVPISNHLYFYWYRQILGQKVEFLVSFYNNEISEKSEIFDDQFSVERPDGSNFTLKIRSTKLEDSAMYFCASSDRSSYNSPLHFGNGTRLTVT.

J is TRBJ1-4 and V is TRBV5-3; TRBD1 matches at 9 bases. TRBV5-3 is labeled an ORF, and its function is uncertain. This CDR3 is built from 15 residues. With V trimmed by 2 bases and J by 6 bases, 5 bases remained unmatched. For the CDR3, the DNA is TGTGCCAGAAGCTTTTTGAGGGACAGGGATGAAAAACTGTTTTTT. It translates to CARSFLRDRDEKLFF.

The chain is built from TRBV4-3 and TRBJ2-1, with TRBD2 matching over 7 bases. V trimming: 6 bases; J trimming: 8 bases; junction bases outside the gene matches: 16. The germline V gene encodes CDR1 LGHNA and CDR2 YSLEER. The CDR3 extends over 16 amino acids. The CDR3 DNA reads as TGCGCCAGCAGGGCTAATCTCCGGGACTACCGACATGAGCAGTTCTTC. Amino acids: CASRANLRDYRHEQFF.

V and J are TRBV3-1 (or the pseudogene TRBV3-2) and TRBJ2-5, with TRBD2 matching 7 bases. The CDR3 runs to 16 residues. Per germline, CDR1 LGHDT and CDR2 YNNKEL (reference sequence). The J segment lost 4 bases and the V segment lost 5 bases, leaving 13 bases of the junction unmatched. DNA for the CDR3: TGTGCCAGCAGCTCCCGGGCGAGCGGGATAGGAGAGACCCAGTACTTC. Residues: CASSSRASGIGETQYF.

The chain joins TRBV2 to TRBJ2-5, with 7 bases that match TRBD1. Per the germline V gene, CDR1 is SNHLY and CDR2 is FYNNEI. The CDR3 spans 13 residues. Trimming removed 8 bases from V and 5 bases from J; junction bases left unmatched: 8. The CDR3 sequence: CASERQGLETQYF. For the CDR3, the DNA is TGTGCCAGCGAGCGACAGGGCCTGGAGACCCAGTACTTC.

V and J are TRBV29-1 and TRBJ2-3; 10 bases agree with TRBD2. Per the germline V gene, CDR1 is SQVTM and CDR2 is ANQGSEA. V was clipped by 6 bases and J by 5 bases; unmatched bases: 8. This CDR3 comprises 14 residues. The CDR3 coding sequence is TGCAGCGTCCCCACTAGCGGGAATAGAGATACGCAGTATTTT. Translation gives CSVPTSGNRDTQYF.

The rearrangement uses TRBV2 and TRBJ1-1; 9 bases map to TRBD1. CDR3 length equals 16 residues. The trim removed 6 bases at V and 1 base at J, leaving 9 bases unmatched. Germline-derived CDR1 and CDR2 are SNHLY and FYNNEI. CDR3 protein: CASRGQGVKENTEAFF. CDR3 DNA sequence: TGTGCCAGCAGGGGACAGGGAGTGAAGGAGAACACTGAAGCTTTCTTT. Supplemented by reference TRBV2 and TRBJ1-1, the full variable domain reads EPEVTQTPSHQVTQMGQEVILRCVPISNHLYFYWYRQILGQKVEFLVSFYNNEISEKSEIFDDQFSVERPDGSNFTLKIRSTKLEDSAMYFCASRGQGVKENTEAFFGQGTRLTVV.

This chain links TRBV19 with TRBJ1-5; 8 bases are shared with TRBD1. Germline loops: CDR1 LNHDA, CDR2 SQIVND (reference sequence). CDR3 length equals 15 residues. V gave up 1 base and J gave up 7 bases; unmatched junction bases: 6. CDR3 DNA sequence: TGTGCCAGTAGTATAGGACAGGGGCCGGGACAGCCCCAGCATTTT. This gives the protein CASSIGQGPGQPQHF.